The T cell receptor beta chain under discussion was sequenced for a study of T cell changes during pregnancy in multiple sclerosis. Trimming at V came to 4 bases and at J to 1 base, leaving 7 bases not matched to a gene. Per the germline V gene, CDR1 is LGHNA and CDR2 is YSLEER. The CDR3 has 16 amino acids. Sequencing was performed with immunoSEQ multiplex PCR; in TCRdb, only in-frame clones are kept and a portion is missing. Altogether approximately 20,000 clones are present, over 75% being singletons, with the ten largest covering 6.5% to 8%. The input for sequencing was CD8+ T cells from peripheral blood mononuclear cells, taken before pregnancy. This clonotype was obtained from a female donor with multiple sclerosis, enrolled in a pregnancy study. The chain uses TRBV4-3 and TRBJ2-7, with 10 bases fitting TRBD1. CDR3 loop: CASSRNRDRGSYEQYF. As DNA, the CDR3 is TGCGCCAGCAGCCGAAACCGGGACAGGGGTTCCTACGAGCAGTACTTC.